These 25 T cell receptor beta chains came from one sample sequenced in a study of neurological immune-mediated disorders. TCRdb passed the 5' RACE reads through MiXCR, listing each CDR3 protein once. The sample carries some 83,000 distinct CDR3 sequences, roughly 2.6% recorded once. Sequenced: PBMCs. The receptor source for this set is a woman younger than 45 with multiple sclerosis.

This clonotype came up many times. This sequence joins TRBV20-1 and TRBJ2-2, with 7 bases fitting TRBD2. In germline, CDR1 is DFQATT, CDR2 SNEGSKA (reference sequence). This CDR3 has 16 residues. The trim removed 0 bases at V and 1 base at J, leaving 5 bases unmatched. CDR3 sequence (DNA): TGCAGTGCTAGAGAAAGCCAGCGGGAGAACACCGGGGAGCTGTTTTTT. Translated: CSARESQRENTGELFF.

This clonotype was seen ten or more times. The CDR3 sequence: CATSDGPAGGSLYEQYF. The CDR3 coding sequence is TGTGCCACCAGTGACGGCCCAGCGGGAGGCTCTCTCTACGAGCAGTACTTC. The chain is built from TRBV24-1 and TRBJ2-7; 9 bases agree with TRBD2. This CDR3 has 17 residues. Germline V gene data show CDR1 as KGHDR and CDR2 as SFDVKD. Trimming removed 4 bases from V and 3 bases from J; junction bases left unmatched: 12.

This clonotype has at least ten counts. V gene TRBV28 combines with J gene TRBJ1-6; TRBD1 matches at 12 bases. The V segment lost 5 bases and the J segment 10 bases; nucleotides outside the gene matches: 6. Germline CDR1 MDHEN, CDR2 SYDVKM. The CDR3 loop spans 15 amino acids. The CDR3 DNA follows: TGTGCCAGCAGTAAAGGGACAGGGGGCGAGTCACCCCTCCACTTT. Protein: CASSKGTGGESPLHF.

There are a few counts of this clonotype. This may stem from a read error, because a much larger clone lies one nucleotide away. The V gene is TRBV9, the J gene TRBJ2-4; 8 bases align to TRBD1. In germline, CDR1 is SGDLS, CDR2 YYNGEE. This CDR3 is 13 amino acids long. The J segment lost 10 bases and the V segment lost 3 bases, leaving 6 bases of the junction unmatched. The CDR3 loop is CASSDGTGKIQYF. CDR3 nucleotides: TGTGCCAGCAGCGATGGGACAGGAAAAATTCAGTACTTC.

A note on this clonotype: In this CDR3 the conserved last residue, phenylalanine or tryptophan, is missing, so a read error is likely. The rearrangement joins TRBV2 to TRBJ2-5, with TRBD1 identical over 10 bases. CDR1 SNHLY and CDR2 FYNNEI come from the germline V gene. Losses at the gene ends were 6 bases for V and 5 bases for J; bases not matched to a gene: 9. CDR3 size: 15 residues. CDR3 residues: CASRVRQGARETQYP. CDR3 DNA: TGTGCCAGCAGGGTTCGACAGGGGGCGCGGGAGACCCAGTACCCC.

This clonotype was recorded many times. CDR3 amino acids: CSARGRTAGELFF. CDR3 coding DNA: TGCAGTGCTAGGGGTAGGACAGCCGGGGAGCTGTTTTTT. The chain uses TRBV20-1 and TRBJ2-2; a weak D match, TRBD1 (6 bases). The ends were cut back, 3 bases at V and 6 bases at J, with 11 bases in the middle. The germline gives CDR1 DFQATT, CDR2 SNEGSKA (reference sequence). The CDR3 covers 13 residues.

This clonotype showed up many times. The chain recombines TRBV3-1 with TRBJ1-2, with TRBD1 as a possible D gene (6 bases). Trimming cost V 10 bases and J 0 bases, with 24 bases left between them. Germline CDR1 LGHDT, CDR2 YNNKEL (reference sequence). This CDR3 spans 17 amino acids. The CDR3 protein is CATGGGTRAKPNYGYTF. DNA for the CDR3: TGTGCCACTGGGGGGGGCACCAGAGCGAAGCCTAACTATGGCTACACCTTC.

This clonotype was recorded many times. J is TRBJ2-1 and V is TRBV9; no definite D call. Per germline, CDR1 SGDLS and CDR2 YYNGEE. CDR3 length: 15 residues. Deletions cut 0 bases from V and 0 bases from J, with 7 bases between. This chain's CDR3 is CASSVESASYNEQFF. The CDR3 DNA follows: TGTGCCAGCAGCGTAGAATCCGCCTCCTACAATGAGCAGTTCTTC.

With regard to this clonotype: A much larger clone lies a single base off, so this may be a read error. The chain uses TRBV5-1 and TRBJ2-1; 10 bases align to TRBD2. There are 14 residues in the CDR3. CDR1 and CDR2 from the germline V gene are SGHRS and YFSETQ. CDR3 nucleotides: TGCGCCAGCGGATCTAGCGGGAGCTACAATGCGCAGTTCTTC. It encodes CASGSSGSYNAQFF.

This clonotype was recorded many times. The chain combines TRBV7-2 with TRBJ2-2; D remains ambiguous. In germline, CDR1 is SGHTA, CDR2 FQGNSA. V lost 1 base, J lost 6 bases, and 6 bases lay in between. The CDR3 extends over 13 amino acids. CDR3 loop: CASSLVWAGELFF. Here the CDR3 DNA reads TGTGCCAGCAGCTTAGTGTGGGCCGGGGAGCTGTTTTTT.

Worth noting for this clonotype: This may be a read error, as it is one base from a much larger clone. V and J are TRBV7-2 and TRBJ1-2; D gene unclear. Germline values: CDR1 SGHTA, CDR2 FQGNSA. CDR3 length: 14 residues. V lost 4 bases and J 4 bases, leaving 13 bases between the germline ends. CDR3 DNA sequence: TGTGCCAGCAGCTCACACATGGAAGGCTATGGCTACACCTTC. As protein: CASSSHMEGYGYTF. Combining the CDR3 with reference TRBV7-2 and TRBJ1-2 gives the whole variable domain GAGVSQSPSNKVTEKGKDVELRCDPISGHTALYWYRQSLGQGLEFLIYFQGNSAPDKSGLPSDRFSAERTGGSVSTLTIQRTQQEDSAVYLCASSSHMEGYGYTFGSGTRLTVV.

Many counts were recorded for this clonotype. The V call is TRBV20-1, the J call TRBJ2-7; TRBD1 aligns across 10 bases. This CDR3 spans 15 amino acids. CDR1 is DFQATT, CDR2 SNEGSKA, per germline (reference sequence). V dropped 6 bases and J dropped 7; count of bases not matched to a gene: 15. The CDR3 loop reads CSASVQGQGNREQYF. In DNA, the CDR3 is TGCAGTGCCTCGGTTCAGGGACAGGGGAATAGAGAGCAGTACTTC.

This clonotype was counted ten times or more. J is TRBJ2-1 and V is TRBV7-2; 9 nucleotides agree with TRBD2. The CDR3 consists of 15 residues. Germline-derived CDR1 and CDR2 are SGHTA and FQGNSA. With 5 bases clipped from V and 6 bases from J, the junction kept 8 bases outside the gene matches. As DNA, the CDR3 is TGTGCCAGCAGCCTTGGCGGGAGGGCTCTCAATGAGCAGTTCTTC. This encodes CASSLGGRALNEQFF.

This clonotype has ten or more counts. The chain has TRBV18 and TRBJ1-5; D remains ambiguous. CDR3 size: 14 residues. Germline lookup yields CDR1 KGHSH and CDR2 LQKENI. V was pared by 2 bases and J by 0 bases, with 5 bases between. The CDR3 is CASSPVLSNQPQHF. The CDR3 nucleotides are TGTGCCAGCTCACCAGTACTTAGCAATCAGCCCCAGCATTTT.

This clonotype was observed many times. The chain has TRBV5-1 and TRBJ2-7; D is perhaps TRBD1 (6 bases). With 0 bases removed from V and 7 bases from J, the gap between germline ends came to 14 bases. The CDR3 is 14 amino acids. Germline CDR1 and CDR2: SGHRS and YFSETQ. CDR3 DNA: TGCGCCAGCAGCTTGGGTCAGGGGTTGCCGGAGCAGTACTTC. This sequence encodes CASSLGQGLPEQYF. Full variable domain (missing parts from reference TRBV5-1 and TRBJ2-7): KAGVTQTPRYLIKTRGQQVTLSCSPISGHRSVSWYQQTPGQGLQFLFEYFSETQRNKGNFPGRFSGRQFSNSRSEMNVSTLELGDSALYLCASSLGQGLPEQYFGPGTRLTVT.

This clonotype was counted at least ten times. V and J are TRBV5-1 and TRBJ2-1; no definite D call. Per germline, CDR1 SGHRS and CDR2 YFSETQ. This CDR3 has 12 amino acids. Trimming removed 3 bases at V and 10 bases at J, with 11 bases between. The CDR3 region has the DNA TGCGCCAGCAGCTCCACGCTAGGCGAGCAGTTCTTC. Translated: CASSSTLGEQFF.

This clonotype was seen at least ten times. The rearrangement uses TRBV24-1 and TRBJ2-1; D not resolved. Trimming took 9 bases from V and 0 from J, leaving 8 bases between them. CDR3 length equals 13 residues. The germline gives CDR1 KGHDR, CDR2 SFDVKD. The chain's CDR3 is CATEESSYNEQFF. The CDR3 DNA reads TGTGCCACCGAGGAGAGCTCCTACAATGAGCAGTTCTTC.

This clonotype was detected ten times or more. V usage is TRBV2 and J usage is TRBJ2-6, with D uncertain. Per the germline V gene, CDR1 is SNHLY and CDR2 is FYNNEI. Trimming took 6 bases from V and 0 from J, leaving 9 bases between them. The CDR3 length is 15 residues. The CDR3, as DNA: TGTGCCAGCAGCCGTGGCCCCTCTGGGGCCAACGTCCTGACTTTC. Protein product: CASSRGPSGANVLTF.

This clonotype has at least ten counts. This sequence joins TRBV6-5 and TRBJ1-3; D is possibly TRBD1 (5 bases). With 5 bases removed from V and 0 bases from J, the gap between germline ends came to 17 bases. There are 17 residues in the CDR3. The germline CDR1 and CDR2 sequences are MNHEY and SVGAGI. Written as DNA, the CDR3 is TGTGCCAGCAGTATGACGTCGCCGGACACCTCTGGAAACACCATATATTTT. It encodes CASSMTSPDTSGNTIYF.

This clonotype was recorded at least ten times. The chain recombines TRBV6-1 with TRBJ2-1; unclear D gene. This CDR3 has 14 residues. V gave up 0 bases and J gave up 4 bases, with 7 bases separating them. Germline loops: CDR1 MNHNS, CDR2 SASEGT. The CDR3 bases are TGTGCCAGCAGTGAAGCTGGCTTTTACAATGAGCAGTTCTTC. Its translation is CASSEAGFYNEQFF.

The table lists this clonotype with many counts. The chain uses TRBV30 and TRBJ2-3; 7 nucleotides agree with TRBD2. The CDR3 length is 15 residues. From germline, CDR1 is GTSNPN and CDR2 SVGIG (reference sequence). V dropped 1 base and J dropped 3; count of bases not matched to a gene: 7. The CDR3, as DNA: TGTGCCTGGAGTGACGGGGCGGGAGAGACAGATACGCAGTATTTT. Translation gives CAWSDGAGETDTQYF.

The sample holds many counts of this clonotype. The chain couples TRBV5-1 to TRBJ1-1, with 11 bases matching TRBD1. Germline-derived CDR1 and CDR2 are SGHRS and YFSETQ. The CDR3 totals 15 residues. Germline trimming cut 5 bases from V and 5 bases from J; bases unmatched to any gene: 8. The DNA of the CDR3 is TGCGCCAGCAGGGGGGAAGGGACAGGGGGGACTGAAGCTTTCTTT. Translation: CASRGEGTGGTEAFF.

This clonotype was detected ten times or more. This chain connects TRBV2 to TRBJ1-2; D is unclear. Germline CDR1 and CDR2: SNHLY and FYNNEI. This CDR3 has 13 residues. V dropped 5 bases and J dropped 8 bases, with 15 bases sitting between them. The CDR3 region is CASSKLEIAGYTF. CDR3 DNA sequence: TGTGCCAGCAGTAAATTGGAAATCGCGGGCTACACCTTC.

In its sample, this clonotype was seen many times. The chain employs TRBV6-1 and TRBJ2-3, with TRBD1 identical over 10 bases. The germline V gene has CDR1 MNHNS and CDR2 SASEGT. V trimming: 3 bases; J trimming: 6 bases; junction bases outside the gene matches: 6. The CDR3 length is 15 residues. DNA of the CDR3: TGTGCCAGCAGTGAGGGACAGGGGAGAGTCGATACGCAGTATTTT. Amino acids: CASSEGQGRVDTQYF.

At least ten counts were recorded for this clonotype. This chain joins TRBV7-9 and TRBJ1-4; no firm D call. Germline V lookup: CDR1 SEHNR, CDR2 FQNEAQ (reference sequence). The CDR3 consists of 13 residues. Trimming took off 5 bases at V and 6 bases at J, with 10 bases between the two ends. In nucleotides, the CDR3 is TGTGCCAGCAGCCCATTATGGGATGAAAAACTGTTTTTT. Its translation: CASSPLWDEKLFF.